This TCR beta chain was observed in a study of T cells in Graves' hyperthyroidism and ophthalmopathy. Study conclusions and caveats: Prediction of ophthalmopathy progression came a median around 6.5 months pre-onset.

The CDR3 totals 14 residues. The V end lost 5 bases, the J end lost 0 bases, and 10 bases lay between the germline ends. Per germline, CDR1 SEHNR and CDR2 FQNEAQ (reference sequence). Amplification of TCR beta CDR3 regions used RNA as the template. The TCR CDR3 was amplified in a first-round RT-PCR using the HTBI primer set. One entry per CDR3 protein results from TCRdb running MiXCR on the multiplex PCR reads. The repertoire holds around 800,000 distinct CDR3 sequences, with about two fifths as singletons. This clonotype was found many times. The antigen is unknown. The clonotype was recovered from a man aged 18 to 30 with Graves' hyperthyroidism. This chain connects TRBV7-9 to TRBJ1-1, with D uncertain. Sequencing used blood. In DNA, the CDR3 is TGTGCCAGCAGCCCATTCGTGATGAACACTGAAGCTTTCTTT. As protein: CASSPFVMNTEAFF.